This entry is about one T cell receptor beta chain. Germline values: CDR1 KGHSH, CDR2 LQKENI. Trimming took off 2 bases at V and 0 bases at J, with 8 bases between the two ends. The CDR3 is 15 residues long. Sequencing used immunoSEQ multiplex PCR; TCRdb keeps in-frame clones, though not all of them. Seen here are some 74,000 clones, approximately 79% observed once, and the top ten hold around a tenth. This record belongs to a study of blood T cell repertoires in COVID-19. The TCR was taken from a woman between 45 and 65 years old with acute or convalescent COVID-19. Material for sequencing was peripheral blood. The rearrangement links TRBV18 to TRBJ1-5, with D uncertain. CDR3 in amino acids: CASSPLSDSNQPQHF. CDR3 DNA: TGTGCCAGCTCACCATTATCAGATAGCAATCAGCCCCAGCATTTT.